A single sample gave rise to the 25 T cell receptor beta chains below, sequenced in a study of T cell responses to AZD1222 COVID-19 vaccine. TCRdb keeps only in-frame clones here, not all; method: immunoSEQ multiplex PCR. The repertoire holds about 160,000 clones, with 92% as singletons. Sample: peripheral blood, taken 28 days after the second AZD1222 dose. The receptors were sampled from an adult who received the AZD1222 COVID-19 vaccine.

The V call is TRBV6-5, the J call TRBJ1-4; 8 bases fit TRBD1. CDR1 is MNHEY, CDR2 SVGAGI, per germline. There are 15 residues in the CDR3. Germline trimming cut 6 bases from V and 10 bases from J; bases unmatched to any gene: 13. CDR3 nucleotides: TGTGCCAGCAGGATGCCCGGGACAGGTACAGGAAAACTGTTTTTT. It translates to CASRMPGTGTGKLFF.

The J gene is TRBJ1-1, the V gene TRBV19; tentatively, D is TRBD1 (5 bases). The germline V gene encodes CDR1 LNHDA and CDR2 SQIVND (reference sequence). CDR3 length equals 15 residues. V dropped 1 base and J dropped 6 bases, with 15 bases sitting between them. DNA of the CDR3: TGTGCCAGTAGTATAGGGCTCATCGGGGGGGCTGAAGCTTTCTTT. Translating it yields CASSIGLIGGAEAFF.

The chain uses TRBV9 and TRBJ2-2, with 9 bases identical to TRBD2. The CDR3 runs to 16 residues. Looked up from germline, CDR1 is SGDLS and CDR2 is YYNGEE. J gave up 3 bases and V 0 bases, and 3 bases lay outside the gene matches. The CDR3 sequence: CASSVGTSDYTGELFF. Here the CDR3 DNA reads TGTGCCAGCAGCGTAGGGACTAGCGACTACACCGGGGAGCTGTTTTTT.

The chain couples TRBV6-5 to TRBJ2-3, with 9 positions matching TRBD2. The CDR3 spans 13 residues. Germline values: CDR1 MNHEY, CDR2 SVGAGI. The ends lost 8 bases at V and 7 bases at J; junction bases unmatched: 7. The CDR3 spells CASGTSWGNTQYF. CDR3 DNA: TGTGCCAGCGGGACTAGCTGGGGGAATACGCAGTATTTT.

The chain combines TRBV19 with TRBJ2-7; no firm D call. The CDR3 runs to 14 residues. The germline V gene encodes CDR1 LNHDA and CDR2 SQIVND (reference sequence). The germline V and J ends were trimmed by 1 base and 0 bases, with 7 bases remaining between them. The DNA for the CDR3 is TGTGCCAGTAGTATAGCCGTGAGCTCCTACGAGCAGTACTTC. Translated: CASSIAVSSYEQYF.

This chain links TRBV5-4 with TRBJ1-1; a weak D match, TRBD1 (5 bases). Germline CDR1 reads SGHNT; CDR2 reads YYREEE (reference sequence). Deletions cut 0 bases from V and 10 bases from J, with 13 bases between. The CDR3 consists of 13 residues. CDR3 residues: CASSLGGTGAAFF. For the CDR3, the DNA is TGTGCCAGCAGCTTGGGGGGGACCGGGGCAGCTTTCTTT.

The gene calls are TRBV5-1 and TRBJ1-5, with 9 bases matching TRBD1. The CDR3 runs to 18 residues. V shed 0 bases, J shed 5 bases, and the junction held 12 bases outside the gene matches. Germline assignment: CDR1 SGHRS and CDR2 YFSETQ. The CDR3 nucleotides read TGCGCCAGCAGCTTGGGGACAGGGGTCAGGGTTAACGATCAGCCCCAGCATTTT. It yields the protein CASSLGTGVRVNDQPQHF.

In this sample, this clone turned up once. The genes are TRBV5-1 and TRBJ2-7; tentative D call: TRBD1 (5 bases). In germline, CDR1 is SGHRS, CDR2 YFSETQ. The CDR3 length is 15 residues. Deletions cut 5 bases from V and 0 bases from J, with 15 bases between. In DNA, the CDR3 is TGCGCCAGCAGTCCTATGTATGACAGCTCCTACGAGCAGTACTTC. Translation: CASSPMYDSSYEQYF.

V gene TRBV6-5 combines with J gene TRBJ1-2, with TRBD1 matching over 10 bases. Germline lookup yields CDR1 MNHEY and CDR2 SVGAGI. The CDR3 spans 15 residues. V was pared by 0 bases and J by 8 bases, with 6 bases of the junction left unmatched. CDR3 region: CASSYSWATGGGYTF. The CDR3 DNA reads TGTGCCAGCAGTTACTCCTGGGCGACAGGGGGCGGCTACACCTTC.

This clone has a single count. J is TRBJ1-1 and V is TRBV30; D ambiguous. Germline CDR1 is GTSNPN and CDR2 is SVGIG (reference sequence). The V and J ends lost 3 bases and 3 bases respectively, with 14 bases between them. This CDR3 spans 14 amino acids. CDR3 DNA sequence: TGTGCCTGGAGGGGCCCCTTAAGGGACACTGAAGCTTTCTTT. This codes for CAWRGPLRDTEAFF.

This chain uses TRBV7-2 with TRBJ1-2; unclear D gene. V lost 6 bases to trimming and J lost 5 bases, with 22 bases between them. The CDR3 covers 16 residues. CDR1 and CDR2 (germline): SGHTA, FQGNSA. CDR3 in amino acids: CASSSRRTLGSYGYTF. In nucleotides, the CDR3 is TGTGCCAGCAGTTCTAGGAGGACCCTCGGAAGTTATGGCTACACCTTC.

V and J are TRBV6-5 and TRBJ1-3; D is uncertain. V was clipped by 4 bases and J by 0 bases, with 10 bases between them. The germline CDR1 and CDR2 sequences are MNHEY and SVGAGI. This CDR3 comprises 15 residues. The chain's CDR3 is CASSSAQFSGNTIYF. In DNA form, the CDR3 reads TGTGCCAGCAGTTCCGCGCAGTTCTCTGGAAACACCATATATTTT.

The CDR3 DNA reads TGTGCCAGCAGCACAACCACAACTAATGAAAAACTGTTTTTT. Amino acids: CASSTTTTNEKLFF. The V gene is TRBV5-4, the J gene TRBJ1-4; D uncertain. CDR3 length equals 14 residues. Trimming removed 4 bases at V and 0 bases at J, with 7 bases between. Germline V gives CDR1 SGHNT, CDR2 YYREEE (reference sequence). Using reference TRBV5-4 and TRBJ1-4 for the parts outside the CDR3, the full variable domain is ETGVTQSPTHLIKTRGQQVTLRCSSQSGHNTVSWYQQALGQGPQFIFQYYREEENGRGNFPPRFSGLQFPNYSSELNVNALELDDSALYLCASSTTTTNEKLFFGSGTQLSVL.

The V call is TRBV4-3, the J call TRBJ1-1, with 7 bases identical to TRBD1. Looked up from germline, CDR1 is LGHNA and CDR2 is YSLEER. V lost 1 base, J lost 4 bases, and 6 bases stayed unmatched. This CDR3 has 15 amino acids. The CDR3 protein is CASSQGTGVGTEAFF. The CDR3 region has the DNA TGCGCCAGCAGCCAAGGAACAGGGGTGGGCACTGAAGCTTTCTTT.

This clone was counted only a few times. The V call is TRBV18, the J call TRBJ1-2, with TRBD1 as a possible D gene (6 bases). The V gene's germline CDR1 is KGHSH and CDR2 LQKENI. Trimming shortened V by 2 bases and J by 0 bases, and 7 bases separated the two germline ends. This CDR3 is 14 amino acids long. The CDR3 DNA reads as TGTGCCAGCTCACCAGCAGGGGCTAACTATGGCTACACCTTC. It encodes CASSPAGANYGYTF.

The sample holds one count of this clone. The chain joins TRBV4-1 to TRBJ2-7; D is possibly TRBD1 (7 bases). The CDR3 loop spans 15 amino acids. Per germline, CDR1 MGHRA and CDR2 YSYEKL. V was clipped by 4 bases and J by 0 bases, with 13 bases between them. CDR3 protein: CASSRLDRASYEQYF. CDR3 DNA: TGCGCCAGCAGCCGACTAGACAGGGCCTCCTACGAGCAGTACTTC.

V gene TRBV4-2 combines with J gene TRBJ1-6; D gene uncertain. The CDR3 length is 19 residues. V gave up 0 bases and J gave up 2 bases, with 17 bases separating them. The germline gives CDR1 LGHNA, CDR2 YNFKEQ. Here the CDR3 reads CASSQDEAGNLAYNSPLHF. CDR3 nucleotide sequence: TGTGCCAGCAGCCAAGATGAGGCAGGTAACCTCGCCTATAATTCACCCCTCCACTTT.

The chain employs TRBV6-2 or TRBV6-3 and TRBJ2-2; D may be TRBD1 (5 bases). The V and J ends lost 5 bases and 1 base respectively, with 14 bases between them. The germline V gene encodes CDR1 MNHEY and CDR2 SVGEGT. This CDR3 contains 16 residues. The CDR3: CASSTRRAGNTGELFF. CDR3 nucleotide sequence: TGTGCCAGCAGTACCCGCAGGGCCGGGAACACCGGGGAGCTGTTTTTT.

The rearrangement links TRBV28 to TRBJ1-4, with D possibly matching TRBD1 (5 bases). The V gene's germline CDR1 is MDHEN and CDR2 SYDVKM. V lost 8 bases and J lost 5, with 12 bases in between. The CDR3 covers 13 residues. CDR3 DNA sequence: TGTGCCAGCGGGACGGTTGCCAATGAAAAACTGTTTTTT. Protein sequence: CASGTVANEKLFF.

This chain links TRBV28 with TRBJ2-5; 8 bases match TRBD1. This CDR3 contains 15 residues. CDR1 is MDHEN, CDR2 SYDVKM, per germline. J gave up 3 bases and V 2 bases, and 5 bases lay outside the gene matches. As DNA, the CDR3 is TGTGCCAGCAGTTTAAGGGACAGGATAGAAGAGACCCAGTACTTC. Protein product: CASSLRDRIEETQYF.

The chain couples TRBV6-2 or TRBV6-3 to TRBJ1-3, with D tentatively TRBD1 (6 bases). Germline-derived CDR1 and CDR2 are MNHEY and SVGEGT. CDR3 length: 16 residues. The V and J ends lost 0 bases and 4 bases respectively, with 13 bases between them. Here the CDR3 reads CASSYSTGGSGNTIYF. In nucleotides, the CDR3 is TGTGCCAGCAGTTACTCAACGGGGGGCTCAGGAAACACCATATATTTT.

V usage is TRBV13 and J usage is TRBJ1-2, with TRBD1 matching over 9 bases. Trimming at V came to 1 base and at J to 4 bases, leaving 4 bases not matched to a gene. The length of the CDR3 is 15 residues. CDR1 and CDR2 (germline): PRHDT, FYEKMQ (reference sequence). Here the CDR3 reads CASSLDRGLGYGYTF. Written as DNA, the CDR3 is TGTGCCAGCAGCTTAGACAGGGGGCTTGGCTATGGCTACACCTTC.

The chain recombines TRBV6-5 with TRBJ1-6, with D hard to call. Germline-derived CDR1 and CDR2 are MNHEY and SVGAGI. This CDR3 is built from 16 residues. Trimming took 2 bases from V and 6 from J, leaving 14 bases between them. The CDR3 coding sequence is TGTGCCAGCAGTTACCCTTGGTCCGGCATTAATTCACCCCTCCACTTT. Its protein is CASSYPWSGINSPLHF.

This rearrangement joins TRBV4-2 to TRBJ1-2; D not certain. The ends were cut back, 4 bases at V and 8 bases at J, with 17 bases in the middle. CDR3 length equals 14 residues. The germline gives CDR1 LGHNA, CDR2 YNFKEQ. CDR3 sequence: CASSPGTAAEGYTF. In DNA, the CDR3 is TGTGCCAGCAGCCCGGGAACGGCCGCGGAGGGCTACACCTTC.

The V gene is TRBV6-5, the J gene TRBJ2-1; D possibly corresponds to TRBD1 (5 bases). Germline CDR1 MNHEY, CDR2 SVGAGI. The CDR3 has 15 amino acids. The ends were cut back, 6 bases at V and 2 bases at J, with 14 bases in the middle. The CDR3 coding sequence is TGTGCCAGCAGGGTAGAGCAGGGTACCTACAATGAGCAGTTCTTC. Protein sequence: CASRVEQGTYNEQFF.